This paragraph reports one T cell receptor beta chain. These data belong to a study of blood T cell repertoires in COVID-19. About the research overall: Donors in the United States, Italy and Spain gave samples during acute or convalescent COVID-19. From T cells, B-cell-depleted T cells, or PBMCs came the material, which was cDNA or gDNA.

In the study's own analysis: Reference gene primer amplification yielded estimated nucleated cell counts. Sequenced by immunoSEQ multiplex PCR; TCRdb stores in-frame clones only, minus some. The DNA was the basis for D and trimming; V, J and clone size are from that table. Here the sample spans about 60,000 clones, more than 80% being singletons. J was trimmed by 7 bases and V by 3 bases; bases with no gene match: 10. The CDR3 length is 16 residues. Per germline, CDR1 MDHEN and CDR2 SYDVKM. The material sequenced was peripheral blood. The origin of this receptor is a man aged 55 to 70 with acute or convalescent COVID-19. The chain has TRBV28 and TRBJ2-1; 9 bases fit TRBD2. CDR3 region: CASSFFGGRAQNEQFF. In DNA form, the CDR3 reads TGTGCCAGCAGTTTTTTCGGCGGGAGGGCCCAAAATGAGCAGTTCTTC.